The clone carrying this T cell receptor (beta chain) was counted between two and nine times. Unique molecular identifiers were incorporated when the TCRbeta library was constructed. TCRdb called the PCR reads again in MiXCR, with one record for every CDR3 protein. The table lists approximately 400,000 distinct CDR3 sequences, roughly 11% of them singletons, with roughly 5% in the top ten. This entry belongs to a study of T-cell reconstitution after alpha-beta-depleted transplantation in children. Germline V lookup: CDR1 DFQATT, CDR2 SNEGSKA (reference sequence). The CDR3 length is 14 residues. V was clipped by 2 bases and J by 1 base, with 8 bases between them.

This receptor was identified in a human donor who donated a stem cell graft to a child with acute myeloid leukemia. This specimen was PBMCs from the stem cell graft donor, taken from the stem cell graft. The chain is built from TRBV20-1 and TRBJ2-2, with D perhaps matching TRBD2 (6 bases). The CDR3 sequence: CSARPGGNTGELFF. CDR3 nucleotides: TGCAGTGCTAGACCCGGGGGGAACACCGGGGAGCTGTTTTTT.